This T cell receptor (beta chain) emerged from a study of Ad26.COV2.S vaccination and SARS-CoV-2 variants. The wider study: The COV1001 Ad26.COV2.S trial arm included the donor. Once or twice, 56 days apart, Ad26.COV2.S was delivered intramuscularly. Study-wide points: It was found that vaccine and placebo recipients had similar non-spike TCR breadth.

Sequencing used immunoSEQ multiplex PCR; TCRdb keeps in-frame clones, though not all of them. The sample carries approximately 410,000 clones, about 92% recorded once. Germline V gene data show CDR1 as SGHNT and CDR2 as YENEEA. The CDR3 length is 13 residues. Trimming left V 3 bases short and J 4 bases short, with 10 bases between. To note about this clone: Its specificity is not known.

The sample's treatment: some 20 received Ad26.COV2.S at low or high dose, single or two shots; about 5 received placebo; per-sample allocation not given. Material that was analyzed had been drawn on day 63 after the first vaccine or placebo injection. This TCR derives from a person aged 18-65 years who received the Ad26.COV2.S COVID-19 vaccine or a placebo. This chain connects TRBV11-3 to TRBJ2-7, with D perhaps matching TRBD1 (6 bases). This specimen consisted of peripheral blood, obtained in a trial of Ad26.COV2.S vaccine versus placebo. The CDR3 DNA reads TGTGCCAGCAGCTTGCAACAGGGTTACGAGCAGTACTTC. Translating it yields CASSLQQGYEQYF.